The 32 T cell receptor beta chains below come from one sample, sequenced in a study of T cell responses to AZD1222 COVID-19 vaccine. The method was immunoSEQ multiplex PCR; TCRdb's version includes in-frame clones alone and lacks a portion of them. The sample carries some 150,000 clones, just over 90% recorded once. The specimen comprised peripheral blood, sampled on day 0 of AZD1222 vaccination. The receptors were gathered from an adult in good health.

The chain links TRBV19 to TRBJ1-3; TRBD1 agrees at 9 bases. With V trimmed by 8 bases and J by 8 bases, 19 bases remained unmatched. The CDR3 loop spans 17 amino acids. The germline V gene has CDR1 LNHDA and CDR2 SQIVND (reference sequence). The CDR3 bases are TGTGCCAGTCATAGTTGGTGGTCGGGACAGGGATCGTACACCATATATTTT. Protein product: CASHSWWSGQGSYTIYF.

CDR3 in DNA: TGCAGTGGGGGATACAATGAGCAGTTCTTC. The encoded protein is CSGGYNEQFF. The chain joins TRBV20-1 to TRBJ2-1; D unclear. The germline gives CDR1 DFQATT, CDR2 SNEGSKA (reference sequence). The CDR3 spans 10 residues. Trimming removed 7 bases from V and 4 bases from J, with 5 bases in between.

The V gene is TRBV10-3, the J gene TRBJ1-1, with TRBD1 matching over 11 bases. This CDR3 has 13 amino acids. Trimming cost V 9 bases and J 4 bases; bases outside gene matches: 4. Germline V lookup: CDR1 ENHRY, CDR2 SYGVKD. CDR3: CAIGQGAFTEAFF. The CDR3 DNA is TGTGCCATAGGACAGGGGGCTTTCACTGAAGCTTTCTTT.

V usage is TRBV5-6 and J usage is TRBJ1-5, with D maybe TRBD1 (5 bases). V was clipped by 1 base and J by 6 bases, with 17 bases between them. Germline CDR1 is SGHDT and CDR2 is YYEEEE. The CDR3 sequence is 16 residues long. The DNA of the CDR3 is TGTGCCAGCAGCTTGCCCGCAAGGGGACCCAGTCAGCCCCAGCATTTT. Its protein product is CASSLPARGPSQPQHF.

This clone was recorded only once. The chain combines TRBV5-1 with TRBJ1-1, with TRBD1 matching 8 bases. V lost 4 bases and J lost 10; bases outside the gene matches: 9. Germline-derived CDR1 and CDR2 are SGHRS and YFSETQ. This CDR3 spans 13 amino acids. CDR3 region: CASSDGQGGSAFF. DNA for the CDR3: TGCGCCAGCAGCGACGGACAGGGAGGCTCAGCTTTCTTT. Based on the CDR3 plus reference TRBV5-1 and TRBJ1-1, the full variable domain is KAGVTQTPRYLIKTRGQQVTLSCSPISGHRSVSWYQQTPGQGLQFLFEYFSETQRNKGNFPGRFSGRQFSNSRSEMNVSTLELGDSALYLCASSDGQGGSAFFGQGTRLTVV.

This clone was seen once. Other DNA sequences in the sample encode the same CDR3. V usage is TRBV3-1 (or the pseudogene TRBV3-2) and J usage is TRBJ1-5; D not resolved. Deletions cut 0 bases from V and 6 bases from J, with 6 bases between. The CDR3 totals 13 residues. Germline V gives CDR1 LGHDT, CDR2 YNNKEL (reference sequence). The CDR3 bases are TGTGCCAGCAGCCAAGATCGATTTCAGCCCCAGCATTTT. It codes for CASSQDRFQPQHF.

The chain combines TRBV20-1 with TRBJ1-5; unclear D gene. Germline CDR1 and CDR2: DFQATT and SNEGSKA (reference sequence). The CDR3 sequence is 12 residues long. The ends were cut back, 3 bases at V and 5 bases at J, with 8 bases in the middle. DNA of the CDR3: TGCAGTGCTAGTGGCGGGGATCAGCCCCAGCATTTT. This encodes CSASGGDQPQHF.

The V gene is TRBV10-1, the J gene TRBJ2-7; TRBD1 agrees at 10 bases. CDR3 length: 15 residues. In germline, CDR1 is WNHNN, CDR2 SYGVQD (reference sequence). J was trimmed by 5 bases and V by 4 bases; bases with no gene match: 8. CDR3 amino acids: CASSVGTGAVHEQYF. The CDR3 bases are TGCGCCAGCAGTGTAGGGACAGGGGCTGTCCACGAGCAGTACTTC.

The rearrangement links TRBV2 to TRBJ1-6, with no clear D. This CDR3 is 13 amino acids long. The V end lost 4 bases, the J end lost 10 bases, and 11 bases lay between the germline ends. Germline V gene lookup returns CDR1 SNHLY and CDR2 FYNNEI. The CDR3 here is CASSVGRQSPLHF. CDR3 in DNA: TGTGCCAGCAGTGTTGGCAGGCAATCACCCCTCCACTTT. Full variable domain (rest looked up from reference TRBV2 and TRBJ1-6): EPEVTQTPSHQVTQMGQEVILRCVPISNHLYFYWYRQILGQKVEFLVSFYNNEISEKSEIFDDQFSVERPDGSNFTLKIRSTKLEDSAMYFCASSVGRQSPLHFGNGTRLTVT.

The chain combines TRBV6-6 with TRBJ1-5; unclear D gene. This CDR3 contains 15 residues. Germline CDR1 MNHNY, CDR2 SVGAGI (reference sequence). Trimming shortened V by 2 bases and J by 0 bases, and 8 bases separated the two germline ends. DNA of the CDR3: TGTGCCAGCAGTTACGGCCCCTATAGCAATCAGCCCCAGCATTTT. Translation gives CASSYGPYSNQPQHF.

This clone has only one observation. V is TRBV7-3 and J is TRBJ2-1; D not certain. The CDR3 contains 11 residues. Between the trimmed V and J ends, which lost 4 bases and 10 bases, there was a span of 8 bases. Germline CDR1 and CDR2: SGHTA and FQGTGA. The CDR3 spells CASSSAGEQFF. As DNA, the CDR3 is TGTGCCAGCAGCTCCGCCGGAGAGCAGTTCTTC.

V is TRBV9 and J is TRBJ1-1, with 10 bases that match TRBD1. The CDR3 loop spans 15 amino acids. After removal of 3 bases from V and 5 bases from J, the junction contained 7 bases not matched to a gene. Germline V lookup: CDR1 SGDLS, CDR2 YYNGEE. CDR3 amino acids: CASSAMTGGLTEAFF. For the CDR3, the DNA is TGTGCCAGCAGCGCGATGACAGGGGGCTTGACTGAAGCTTTCTTT.

This rearrangement joins TRBV5-1 to TRBJ1-1; D remains unclear. Trimming shortened V by 3 bases and J by 3 bases, and 18 bases separated the two germline ends. The CDR3 spans 16 residues. Germline V gene lookup returns CDR1 SGHRS and CDR2 YFSETQ. CDR3 loop: CASSSRVSPGDTEAFF. The CDR3, as DNA: TGCGCCAGCAGCTCCCGGGTCTCTCCTGGGGACACTGAAGCTTTCTTT.

CDR3 DNA sequence: TGTGCCAGCTCACCACTGAAGACAGTTGATAATTCACCCCTCCACTTT. It encodes CASSPLKTVDNSPLHF. This chain links TRBV18 with TRBJ1-6, with D perhaps matching TRBD1 (5 bases). Trimming pared 1 base from V and 5 bases from J, leaving 12 bases between. Germline CDR1 KGHSH, CDR2 LQKENI. This CDR3 has 16 amino acids.

The chain couples TRBV9 to TRBJ2-7, with 13 bases fitting TRBD2. Germline V gene sequence: CDR1 SGDLS, CDR2 YYNGEE. The CDR3 spans 17 residues. V shed 0 bases and J 5 bases; nucleotides not matched to a gene: 8. CDR3 in amino acids: CASSVEALAGGKDEQYF. CDR3 in DNA: TGTGCCAGCAGCGTAGAAGCACTAGCGGGGGGGAAGGACGAGCAGTACTTC. The entire variable domain, with the rest obtained from reference TRBV9 and TRBJ2-7, is as follows: DSGVTQTPKHLITATGQRVTLRCSPRSGDLSVYWYQQSLDQGLQFLIQYYNGEERAKGNILERFSAQQFPDLHSELNLSSLELGDSALYFCASSVEALAGGKDEQYFGPGTRLTVT.

This chain joins TRBV6-4 and TRBJ1-1; D is unclear. Looked up from germline, CDR1 is MRHNA and CDR2 is SNTAGT. Between the trimmed V and J ends, which lost 0 bases and 7 bases, there was a span of 3 bases. The CDR3 length is 11 residues. The CDR3 nucleotides read TGTGCCAGCAGTGACTCTCTTGAAGCTTTCTTT. Residues: CASSDSLEAFF.

This clone has only one observation. The rearrangement joins TRBV18 to TRBJ1-4; no clear D. The CDR3 extends over 15 amino acids. CDR1 is KGHSH, CDR2 LQKENI, per germline. V was pared by 4 bases and J by 1 base, with 10 bases between. The CDR3 loop reads CASSRTSGTNEKLFF. The CDR3 bases are TGTGCCAGCTCACGTACCTCGGGAACTAATGAAAAACTGTTTTTT.

V gene TRBV7-3 combines with J gene TRBJ2-7, with 9 nucleotides matching TRBD2. From germline, CDR1 is SGHTA and CDR2 FQGTGA. The J segment lost 1 base and the V segment lost 5 bases, leaving 12 bases of the junction unmatched. The CDR3 is 17 amino acids. As DNA, the CDR3 is TGTGCCAGCAGCCCCTTAGCGGGAGTCGAAGTTTCCTACGAGCAGTACTTC. It translates to CASSPLAGVEVSYEQYF.

Concerning this clone itself: Its ends do not fully match the called genes, so a read error is possible. This sequence joins TRBV7-9 and TRBJ1-2; D remains ambiguous. Germline assignment: CDR1 SEHNR and CDR2 FQNEAQ (reference sequence). The CDR3 runs 9 residues. The CDR3 DNA reads TGTGCCAGCAGCTTAGACCTCCTCTTC. It specifies CASSLDLLF. The whole variable domain, remainder taken from reference TRBV7-9 and TRBJ1-2, is DTGVSQNPRHKITKRGQNVTFRCDPISEHNRLYWYRQTLGQGPEFLTYFQNEAQLEKSRLLSDRFSAERPKGSFSTLEIQRTEQGDSAMYLCASSLDLLFGSGTRLTVV.

The chain uses TRBV27 and TRBJ2-7; 10 bases fit TRBD2. The ends lost 2 bases at V and 5 bases at J; junction bases unmatched: 12. CDR1 and CDR2 from the germline V gene are MNHEY and SMNVEV (reference sequence). This CDR3 has 17 amino acids. CDR3 amino acids: CASSLMDPSGRGHEQYF. The CDR3 DNA reads as TGTGCCAGCAGTTTAATGGATCCTAGCGGGAGAGGCCACGAGCAGTACTTC.

The rearrangement uses TRBV30 and TRBJ1-5; D may be TRBD1 (5 bases). This CDR3 region has 13 residues. CDR1 and CDR2 from the germline V gene are GTSNPN and SVGIG (reference sequence). Trimming left V 1 base short and J 6 bases short, with 10 bases between. CDR3 region: CAWSETESQPQHF. The CDR3, as DNA: TGTGCCTGGAGTGAGACAGAGAGTCAGCCCCAGCATTTT.

The chain recombines TRBV6-5 with TRBJ1-6; unclear D gene. Trimming removed 1 base from V and 9 bases from J, with 13 bases in between. CDR3 size: 15 residues. Germline-derived CDR1 and CDR2 are MNHEY and SVGAGI. CDR3 coding DNA: TGTGCCAGCAGTTACTTACAAATCTCTAGTTCACCCCTCCACTTT. Protein product: CASSYLQISSSPLHF.

The chain carries TRBV7-8 and TRBJ2-1; TRBD1 might be the D (5 bases). The germline CDR1 and CDR2 sequences are SGHVS and FQNEAQ. Trimming pared 5 bases from V and 6 bases from J, leaving 14 bases between. The CDR3 is 14 amino acids. CDR3 protein: CASSTQSRGNEQFF. CDR3 nucleotide sequence: TGTGCCAGCAGCACACAGAGTAGGGGCAATGAGCAGTTCTTC.

The chain carries TRBV18 and TRBJ1-1; 8 bases align to TRBD1. V lost 2 bases, J lost 7 bases, and 9 bases stayed unmatched. Germline CDR1 is KGHSH and CDR2 is LQKENI. The CDR3 runs 15 residues. This CDR3 reads CASSPKSPGTGEAFF. DNA for the CDR3: TGTGCCAGCTCACCAAAAAGTCCCGGGACAGGTGAAGCTTTCTTT.

The V call is TRBV13, the J call TRBJ1-4; D is possibly TRBD1 (6 bases). The length of the CDR3 is 15 residues. Germline loops: CDR1 PRHDT, CDR2 FYEKMQ (reference sequence). V lost 2 bases to trimming and J lost 8 bases, with 15 bases between them. CDR3 DNA: TGTGCCAGCAGCTTAAGGAGGGGGGTAGAGGAAAAACTGTTTTTT. Encoded protein: CASSLRRGVEEKLFF. Combining the CDR3 with reference TRBV13 and TRBJ1-4 gives the whole variable domain AAGVIQSPRHLIKEKRETATLKCYPIPRHDTVYWYQQGPGQDPQFLISFYEKMQSDKGSIPDRFSAQQFSDYHSELNMSSLELGDSALYFCASSLRRGVEEKLFFGSGTQLSVL.

The chain carries TRBV5-1 and TRBJ1-2; D is ambiguous. Trimming took 7 bases from V and 1 from J, leaving 14 bases between them. CDR1 and CDR2 (germline): SGHRS, YFSETQ. CDR3 length: 14 amino acids. Here the CDR3 reads CASSPAAGNYGYTF. Here the CDR3 DNA reads TGCGCCAGCTCCCCTGCGGCGGGTAACTATGGCTACACCTTC.

This clone was counted once. The V gene is TRBV20-1, the J gene TRBJ1-1; no clear D. The germline V gene encodes CDR1 DFQATT and CDR2 SNEGSKA (reference sequence). This CDR3 spans 15 amino acids. Trimming removed 3 bases at V and 3 bases at J, with 17 bases between. This CDR3 reads CSASPTPNEDTEAFF. DNA of the CDR3: TGCAGTGCTAGTCCCACTCCCAACGAGGACACTGAAGCTTTCTTT.

The rearrangement joins TRBV11-3 to TRBJ2-1; 9 bases are a match to TRBD1. This CDR3 is built from 15 residues. Losses at the gene ends were 1 base for V and 3 bases for J; bases not matched to a gene: 1. CDR1 is SGHNT and CDR2 is YENEEA in the germline V gene. CDR3 DNA: TGTGCCAGCAGCTTAGGGGACAGGGACTACAATGAGCAGTTCTTC. Its translation is CASSLGDRDYNEQFF.

V and J are TRBV7-6 and TRBJ2-1, with D perhaps matching TRBD1 (6 bases). CDR1 and CDR2 (germline): SGHVS, FNYEAQ. The CDR3 runs to 15 residues. The ends were cut back, 6 bases at V and 5 bases at J, with 17 bases in the middle. CDR3 sequence (DNA): TGTGCCAGCAGTAAAACATTAGGGGGACACAATGAGCAGTTCTTC. Its translation: CASSKTLGGHNEQFF. The full variable domain, rest sourced from reference TRBV7-6 and TRBJ2-1, is GAGVSQSPRYKVTKRGQDVALRCDPISGHVSLYWYRQALGQGPEFLTYFNYEAQQDKSGLPNDRFSAERPEGSISTLTIQRTEQRDSAMYRCASSKTLGGHNEQFFGPGTRLTVL.

The V and J genes are TRBV18 and TRBJ2-1; D is undetermined. The CDR3 loop spans 14 amino acids. Germline CDR1 reads KGHSH; CDR2 reads LQKENI. V lost 7 bases and J 1 base, leaving 11 bases between the germline ends. The CDR3 bases are TGTGCCAGCTTAACAGATTCATCCTACAATGAGCAGTTCTTC. Translating gives CASLTDSSYNEQFF. Drawing the rest from reference TRBV18 and TRBJ2-1, the complete variable domain is NAGVMQNPRHLVRRRGQEARLRCSPMKGHSHVYWYRQLPEEGLKFMVYLQKENIIDESGMPKERFSAEFPKEGPSILRIQQVVRGDSAAYFCASLTDSSYNEQFFGPGTRLTVL.

The chain has TRBV18 and TRBJ1-5; no clear D. V was trimmed by 3 bases and J by 5 bases, leaving 8 bases between them. CDR1 is KGHSH, CDR2 LQKENI, per germline. The CDR3 has 13 residues. As DNA, the CDR3 is TGTGCCAGCTCACCTACCCCGGATCAGCCCCAGCATTTT. Its translation: CASSPTPDQPQHF.

The CDR3 coding sequence is TGTGCCAGCAGTGACAGGTTCAGCGATAGCAATCAGCCCCAGCATTTT. This sequence encodes CASSDRFSDSNQPQHF. This chain joins TRBV6-4 and TRBJ1-5; D is unclear. CDR1 is MRHNA, CDR2 SNTAGT, per germline. Trimming removed 2 bases at V and 0 bases at J, with 11 bases between. This CDR3 spans 16 amino acids.